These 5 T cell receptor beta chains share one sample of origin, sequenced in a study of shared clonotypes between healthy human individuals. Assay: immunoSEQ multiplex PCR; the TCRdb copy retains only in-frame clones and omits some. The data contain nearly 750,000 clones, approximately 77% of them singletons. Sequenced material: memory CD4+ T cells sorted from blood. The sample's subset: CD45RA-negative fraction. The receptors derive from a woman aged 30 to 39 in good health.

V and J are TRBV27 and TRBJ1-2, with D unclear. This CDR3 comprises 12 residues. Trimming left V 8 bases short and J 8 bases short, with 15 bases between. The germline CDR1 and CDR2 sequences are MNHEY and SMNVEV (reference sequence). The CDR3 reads CASASPAGGYTF. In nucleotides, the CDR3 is TGTGCCAGCGCTAGCCCCGCGGGAGGCTACACCTTC.

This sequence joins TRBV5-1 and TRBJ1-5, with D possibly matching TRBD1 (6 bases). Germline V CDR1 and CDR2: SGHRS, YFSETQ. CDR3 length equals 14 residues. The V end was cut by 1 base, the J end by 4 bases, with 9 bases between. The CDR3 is CASSLTGPNQPQHF. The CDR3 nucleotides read TGCGCCAGCAGCTTGACAGGGCCAAATCAGCCCCAGCATTTT.

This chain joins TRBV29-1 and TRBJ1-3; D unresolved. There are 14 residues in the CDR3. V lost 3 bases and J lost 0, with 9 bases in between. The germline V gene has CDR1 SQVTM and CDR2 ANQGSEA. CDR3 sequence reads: CSVETARSGNTIYF. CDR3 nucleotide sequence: TGCAGCGTTGAGACGGCCCGCTCTGGAAACACCATATATTTT. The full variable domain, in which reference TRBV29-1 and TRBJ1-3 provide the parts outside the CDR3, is SAVISQKPSRDICQRGTSLTIQCQVDSQVTMMFWYRQQPGQSLTLIATANQGSEATYESGFVIDKFPISRPNLTFSTLTVSNMSPEDSSIYLCSVETARSGNTIYFGEGSWLTVV.

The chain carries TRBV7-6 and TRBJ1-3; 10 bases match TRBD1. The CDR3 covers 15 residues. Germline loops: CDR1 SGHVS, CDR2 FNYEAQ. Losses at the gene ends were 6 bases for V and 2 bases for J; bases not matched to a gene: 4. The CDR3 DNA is TGTGCCAGCAGGTCTGGACAGGGGGCTGGAAACACCATATATTTT. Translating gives CASRSGQGAGNTIYF.

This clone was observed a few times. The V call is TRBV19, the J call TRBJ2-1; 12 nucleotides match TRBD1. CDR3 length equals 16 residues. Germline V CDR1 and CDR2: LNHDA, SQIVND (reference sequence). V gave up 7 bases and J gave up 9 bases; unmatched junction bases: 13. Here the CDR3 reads CASIPRGGTGGTEQFF. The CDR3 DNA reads TGTGCCAGTATTCCACGAGGGGGGACAGGGGGCACTGAGCAGTTCTTC.